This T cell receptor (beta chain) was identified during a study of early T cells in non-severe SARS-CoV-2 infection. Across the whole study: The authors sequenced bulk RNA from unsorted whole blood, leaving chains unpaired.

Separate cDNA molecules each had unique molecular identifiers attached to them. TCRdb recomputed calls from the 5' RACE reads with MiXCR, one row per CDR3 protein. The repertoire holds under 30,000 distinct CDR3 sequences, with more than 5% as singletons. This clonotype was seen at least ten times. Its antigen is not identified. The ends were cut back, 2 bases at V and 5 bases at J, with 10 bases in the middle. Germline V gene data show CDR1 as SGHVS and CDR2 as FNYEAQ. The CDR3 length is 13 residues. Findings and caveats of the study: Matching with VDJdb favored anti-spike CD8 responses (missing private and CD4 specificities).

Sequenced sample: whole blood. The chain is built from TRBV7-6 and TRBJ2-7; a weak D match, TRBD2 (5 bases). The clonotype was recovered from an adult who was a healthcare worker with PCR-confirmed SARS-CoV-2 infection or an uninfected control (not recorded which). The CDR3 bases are TGTGCCAGCAGCTTAATCCAGGAGGACGAGCAGTACTTC. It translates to CASSLIQEDEQYF.